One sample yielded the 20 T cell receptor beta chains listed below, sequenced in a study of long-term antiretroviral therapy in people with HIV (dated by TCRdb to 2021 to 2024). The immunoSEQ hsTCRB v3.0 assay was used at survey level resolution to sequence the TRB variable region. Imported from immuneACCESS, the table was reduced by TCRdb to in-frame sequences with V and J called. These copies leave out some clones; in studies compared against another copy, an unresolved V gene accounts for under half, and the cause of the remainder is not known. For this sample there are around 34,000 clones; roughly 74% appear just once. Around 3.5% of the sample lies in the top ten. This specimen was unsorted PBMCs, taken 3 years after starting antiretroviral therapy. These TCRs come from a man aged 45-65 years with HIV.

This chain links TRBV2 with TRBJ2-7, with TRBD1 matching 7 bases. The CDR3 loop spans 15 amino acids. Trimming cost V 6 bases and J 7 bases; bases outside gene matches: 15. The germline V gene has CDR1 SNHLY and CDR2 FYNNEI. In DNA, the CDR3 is TGTGCCAGCAGGCTCGAAGGGACAGACCCTAGGGAGCAGTACTTC. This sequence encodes CASRLEGTDPREQYF.

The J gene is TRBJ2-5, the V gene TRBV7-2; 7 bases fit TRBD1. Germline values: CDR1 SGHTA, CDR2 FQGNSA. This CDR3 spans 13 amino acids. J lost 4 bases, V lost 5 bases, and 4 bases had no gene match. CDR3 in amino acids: CASSHDRAETQYF. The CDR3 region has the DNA TGTGCCAGCAGCCATGACAGGGCAGAGACCCAGTACTTC.

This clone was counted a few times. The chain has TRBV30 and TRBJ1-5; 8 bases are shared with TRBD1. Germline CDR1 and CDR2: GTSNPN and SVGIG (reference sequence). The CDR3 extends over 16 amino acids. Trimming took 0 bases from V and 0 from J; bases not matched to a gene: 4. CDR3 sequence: CAWSVGTGHSNQPQHF. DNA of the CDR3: TGTGCCTGGAGTGTAGGGACAGGCCATAGCAATCAGCCCCAGCATTTT.

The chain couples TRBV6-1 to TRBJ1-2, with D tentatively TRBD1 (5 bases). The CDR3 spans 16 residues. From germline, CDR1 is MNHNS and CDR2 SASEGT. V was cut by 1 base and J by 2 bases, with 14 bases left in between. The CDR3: CASSEDLRTTNYGYTF. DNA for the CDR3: TGTGCCAGCAGTGAAGATTTACGGACAACCAACTATGGCTACACCTTC.

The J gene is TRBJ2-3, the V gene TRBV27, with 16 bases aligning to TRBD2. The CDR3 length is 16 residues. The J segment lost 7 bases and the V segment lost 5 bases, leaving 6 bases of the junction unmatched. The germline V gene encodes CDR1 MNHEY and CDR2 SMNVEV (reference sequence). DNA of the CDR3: TGTGCCAGCAGTCCCGGGACTAGCGGGGGGGTGAATACGCAGTATTTT. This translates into CASSPGTSGGVNTQYF.

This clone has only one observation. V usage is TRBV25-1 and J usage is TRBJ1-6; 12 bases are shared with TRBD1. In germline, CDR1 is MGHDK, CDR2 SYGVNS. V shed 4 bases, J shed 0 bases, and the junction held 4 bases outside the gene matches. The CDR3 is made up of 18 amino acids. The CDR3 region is CASSAGTGGISYNSPLHF. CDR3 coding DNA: TGTGCCAGCAGTGCTGGGACAGGGGGCATCTCCTATAATTCACCCCTCCACTTT.

CDR3 bases: TGTGCCAGCAGTCTCCTAGCCAAAAACATTCAGTACTTC. Its protein product is CASSLLAKNIQYF. The chain couples TRBV28 to TRBJ2-4; D is unresolved. Trimming stripped 5 bases from V and 0 bases from J, with 5 bases between. The CDR3 runs to 13 residues. Germline loops: CDR1 MDHEN, CDR2 SYDVKM. Full variable domain (rest looked up from reference TRBV28 and TRBJ2-4): DVKVTQSSRYLVKRTGEKVFLECVQDMDHENMFWYRQDPGLGLRLIYFSYDVKMKEKGDIPEGYSVSREKKERFSLILESASTNQTSMYLCASSLLAKNIQYFGAGTRLSVL.

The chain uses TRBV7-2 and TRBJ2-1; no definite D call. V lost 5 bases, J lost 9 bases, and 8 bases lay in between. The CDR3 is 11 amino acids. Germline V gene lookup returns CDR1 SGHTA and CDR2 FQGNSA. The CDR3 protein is CASSPMGEQFF. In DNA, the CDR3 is TGTGCCAGCAGCCCCATGGGTGAGCAGTTCTTC.

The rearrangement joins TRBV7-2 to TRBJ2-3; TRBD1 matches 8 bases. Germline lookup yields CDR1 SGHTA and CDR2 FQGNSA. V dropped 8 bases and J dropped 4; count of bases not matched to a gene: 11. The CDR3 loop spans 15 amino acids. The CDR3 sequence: CASGRQGMSADTQYF. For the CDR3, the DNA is TGTGCCAGCGGGAGACAGGGGATGTCGGCAGATACGCAGTATTTT.

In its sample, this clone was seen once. CDR3 nucleotides: TGTGCCAGCTCACCCCAAAAAATGTCCTACAATGAGCAGTTCTTC. Its translation: CASSPQKMSYNEQFF. This chain joins TRBV18 and TRBJ2-1; D is ambiguous. The CDR3 extends over 15 amino acids. Trimming shortened V by 3 bases and J by 1 base, and 10 bases separated the two germline ends. In germline, CDR1 is KGHSH, CDR2 LQKENI.

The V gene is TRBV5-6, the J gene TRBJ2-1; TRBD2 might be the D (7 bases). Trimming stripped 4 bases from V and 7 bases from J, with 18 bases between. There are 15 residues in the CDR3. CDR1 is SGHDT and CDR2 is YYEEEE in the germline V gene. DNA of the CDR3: TGTGCCAGCAGCCCGATGGGAGGGGGAGAAAATGAGCAGTTCTTC. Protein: CASSPMGGGENEQFF.

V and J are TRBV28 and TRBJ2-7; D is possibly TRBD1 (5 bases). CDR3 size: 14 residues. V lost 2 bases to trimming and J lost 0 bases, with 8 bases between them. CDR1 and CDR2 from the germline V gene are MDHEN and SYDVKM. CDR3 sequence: CASSLAGPSYEQYF. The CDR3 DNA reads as TGTGCCAGCAGTTTAGCAGGGCCCTCCTACGAGCAGTACTTC.

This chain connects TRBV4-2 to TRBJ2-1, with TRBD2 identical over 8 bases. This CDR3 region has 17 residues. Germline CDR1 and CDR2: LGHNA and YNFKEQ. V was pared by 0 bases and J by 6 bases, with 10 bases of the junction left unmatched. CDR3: CASSQDQASGSLNEQFF. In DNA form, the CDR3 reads TGTGCCAGCAGCCAAGATCAGGCTAGCGGGTCCCTCAATGAGCAGTTCTTC.

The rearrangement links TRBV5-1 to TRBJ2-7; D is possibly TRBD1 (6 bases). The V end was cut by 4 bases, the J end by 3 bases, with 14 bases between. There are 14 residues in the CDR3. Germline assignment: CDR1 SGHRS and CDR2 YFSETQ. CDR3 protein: CASSIQGINYEQYF. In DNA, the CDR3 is TGCGCCAGCAGCATACAGGGTATAAACTACGAGCAGTACTTC.

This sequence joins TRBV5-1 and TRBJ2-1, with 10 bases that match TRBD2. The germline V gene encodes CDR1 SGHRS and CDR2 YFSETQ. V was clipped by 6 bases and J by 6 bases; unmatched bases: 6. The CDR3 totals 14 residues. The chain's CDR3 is CASTSAGGFNEQFF. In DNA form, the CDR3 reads TGCGCCAGCACCTCAGCGGGGGGGTTCAATGAGCAGTTCTTC. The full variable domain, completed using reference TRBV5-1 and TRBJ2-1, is KAGVTQTPRYLIKTRGQQVTLSCSPISGHRSVSWYQQTPGQGLQFLFEYFSETQRNKGNFPGRFSGRQFSNSRSEMNVSTLELGDSALYLCASTSAGGFNEQFFGPGTRLTVL.

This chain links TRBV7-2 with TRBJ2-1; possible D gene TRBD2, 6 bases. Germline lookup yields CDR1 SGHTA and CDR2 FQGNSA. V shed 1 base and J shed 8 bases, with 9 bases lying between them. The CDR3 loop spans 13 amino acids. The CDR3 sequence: CASSLGRGHEQFF. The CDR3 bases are TGTGCCAGCAGCTTAGGGCGGGGTCATGAGCAGTTCTTC.

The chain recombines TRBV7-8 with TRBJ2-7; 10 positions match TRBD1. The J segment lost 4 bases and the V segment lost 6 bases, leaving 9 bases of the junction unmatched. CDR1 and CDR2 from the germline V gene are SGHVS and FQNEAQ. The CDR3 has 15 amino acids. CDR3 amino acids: CASRIGTGDGYEQYF. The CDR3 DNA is TGTGCCAGCAGGATAGGGACAGGGGACGGTTACGAGCAGTACTTC.

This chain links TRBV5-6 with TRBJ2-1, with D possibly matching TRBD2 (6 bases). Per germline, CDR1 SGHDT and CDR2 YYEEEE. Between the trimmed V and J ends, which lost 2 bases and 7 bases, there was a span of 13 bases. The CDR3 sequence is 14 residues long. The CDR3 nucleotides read TGTGCCAGCAGCTTCGGGGGTCGGGGGAATGAGCAGTTCTTC. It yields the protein CASSFGGRGNEQFF.

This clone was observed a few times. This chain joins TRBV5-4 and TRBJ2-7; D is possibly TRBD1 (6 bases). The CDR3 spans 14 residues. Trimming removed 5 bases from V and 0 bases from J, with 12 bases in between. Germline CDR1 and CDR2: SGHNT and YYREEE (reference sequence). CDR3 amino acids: CASRADRSSYEQYF. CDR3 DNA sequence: TGTGCCAGCAGGGCTGACAGGAGCTCCTACGAGCAGTACTTC. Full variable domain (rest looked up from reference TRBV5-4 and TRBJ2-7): ETGVTQSPTHLIKTRGQQVTLRCSSQSGHNTVSWYQQALGQGPQFIFQYYREEENGRGNFPPRFSGLQFPNYSSELNVNALELDDSALYLCASRADRSSYEQYFGPGTRLTVT.

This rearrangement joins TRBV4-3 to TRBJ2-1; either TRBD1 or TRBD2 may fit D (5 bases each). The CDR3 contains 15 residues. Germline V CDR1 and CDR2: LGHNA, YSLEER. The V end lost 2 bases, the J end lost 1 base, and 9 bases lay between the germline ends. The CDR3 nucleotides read TGCGCCAGCAGCCAAATGAGGGGTTCCTACAATGAGCAGTTCTTC. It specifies CASSQMRGSYNEQFF.